This T cell receptor (beta chain) stems from a study of Ad26.COV2.S vaccination and SARS-CoV-2 variants. Background on the study: Once, or twice with 56 days between doses, Ad26.COV2.S was given intramuscularly.

The assay was immunoSEQ multiplex PCR, and TCRdb's table has in-frame clones only and misses some. Counted here are approximately 350,000 clones, about 83% occurring once; the ten biggest clones make up 7% to 9.5%. Findings of the study overall: Measurements of TCR breadth and depth may have given underestimates of the total T cell responses. Breadth of non-spike TCRs did not differ between vaccinees and placebo recipients.

Deletions cut 5 bases from V and 8 bases from J, with 9 bases between. Germline V gene lookup returns CDR1 MNHEY and CDR2 SVGEGT. CDR3 length: 12 amino acids. As concerns this clone: Its antigen is currently unknown.

As for treatment: about 20 received Ad26.COV2.S at low or high dose, single or two shots; about 5 received placebo; per-sample allocation not given. On day 63 after the first injection, vaccine and placebo recipients gave samples. J is TRBJ2-2 and V is TRBV6-2 or TRBV6-3; D uncertain. The material was peripheral blood, obtained in a trial of Ad26.COV2.S vaccine versus placebo. This sequence was found in a person aged 18-65 years who received the Ad26.COV2.S COVID-19 vaccine or a placebo. This chain's CDR3 is CASSRSTGELFF. CDR3 sequence (DNA): TGTGCCAGCAGTCGCTCGACAGGGGAGCTGTTTTTT.